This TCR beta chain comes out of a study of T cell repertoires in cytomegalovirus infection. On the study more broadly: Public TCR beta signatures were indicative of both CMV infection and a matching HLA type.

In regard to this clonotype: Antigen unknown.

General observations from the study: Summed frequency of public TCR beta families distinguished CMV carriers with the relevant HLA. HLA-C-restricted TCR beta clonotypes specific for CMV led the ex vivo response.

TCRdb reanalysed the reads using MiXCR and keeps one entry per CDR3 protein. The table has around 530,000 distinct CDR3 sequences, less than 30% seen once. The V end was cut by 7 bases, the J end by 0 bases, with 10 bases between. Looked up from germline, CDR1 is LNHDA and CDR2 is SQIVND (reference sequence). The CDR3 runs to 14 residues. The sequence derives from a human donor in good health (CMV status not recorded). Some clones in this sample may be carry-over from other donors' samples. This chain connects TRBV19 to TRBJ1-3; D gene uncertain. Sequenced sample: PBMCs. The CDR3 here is CASMPGSSGNTIYF. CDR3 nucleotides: TGTGCCAGTATGCCAGGTTCCTCTGGAAACACCATATATTTT.